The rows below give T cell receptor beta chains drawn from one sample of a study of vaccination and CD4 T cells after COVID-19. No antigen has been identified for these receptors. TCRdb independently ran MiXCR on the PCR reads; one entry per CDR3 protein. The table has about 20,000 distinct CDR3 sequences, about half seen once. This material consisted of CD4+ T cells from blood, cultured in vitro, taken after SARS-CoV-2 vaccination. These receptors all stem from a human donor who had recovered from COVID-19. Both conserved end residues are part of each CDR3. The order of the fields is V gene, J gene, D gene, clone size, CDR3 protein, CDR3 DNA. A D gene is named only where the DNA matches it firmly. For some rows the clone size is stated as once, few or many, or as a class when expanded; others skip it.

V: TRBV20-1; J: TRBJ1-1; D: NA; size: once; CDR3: CSARDRHILGDTEAFF; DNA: TGCAGTGCTAGAGACCGTCATATCTTAGGGGACACTGAAGCTTTCTTT
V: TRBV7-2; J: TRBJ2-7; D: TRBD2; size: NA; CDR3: CASSLNGLAAYEQYF; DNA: TGTGCCAGCAGCTTAAACGGACTAGCGGCATACGAGCAGTACTTC
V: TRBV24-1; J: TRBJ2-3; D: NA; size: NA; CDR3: CATSDPGLPSASDTQYF; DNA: TGTGCCACCAGTGATCCAGGATTGCCGAGCGCTTCAGATACGCAGTATTTT
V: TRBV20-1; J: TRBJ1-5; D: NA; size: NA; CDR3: CSASPRGQPQHF; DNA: TGCAGTGCTAGTCCAAGGGGACAGCCCCAGCATTTT
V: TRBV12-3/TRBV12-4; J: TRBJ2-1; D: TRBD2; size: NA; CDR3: CASSRASSLGFSGGRNEQFF; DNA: TGTGCCAGCAGCCGTGCCAGCAGTTTAGGGTTTAGCGGGGGCCGCAATGAGCAGTTCTTC
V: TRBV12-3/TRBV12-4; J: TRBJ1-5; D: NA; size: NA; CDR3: CASSRGGGAGQPQHF; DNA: TGTGCCAGCAGCCGAGGGGGGGGCGCGGGTCAGCCCCAGCATTTT
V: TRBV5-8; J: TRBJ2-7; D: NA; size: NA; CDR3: CASTIQDEQYF; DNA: TGTGCCAGCACCATCCAGGACGAGCAGTACTTC
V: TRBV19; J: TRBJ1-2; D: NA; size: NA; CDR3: CATSGGESHYGYTF; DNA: TGTGCCACCAGTGGGGGGGAGAGTCACTATGGCTACACCTTC
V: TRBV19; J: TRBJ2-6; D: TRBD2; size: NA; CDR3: CASSIPGGVGANVLTF; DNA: TGTGCCAGTAGTATCCCCGGGGGGGTCGGGGCCAACGTCCTGACTTTC
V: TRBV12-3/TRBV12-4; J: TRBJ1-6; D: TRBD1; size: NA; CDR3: CASSLRDSDNSPLHF; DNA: TGTGCCAGCAGTTTGAGGGACAGCGATAATTCACCCCTCCACTTT
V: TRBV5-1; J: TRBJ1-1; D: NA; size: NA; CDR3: CASSPGLYTEAFF; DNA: TGCGCCAGCAGCCCAGGGTTGTACACTGAAGCTTTCTTT
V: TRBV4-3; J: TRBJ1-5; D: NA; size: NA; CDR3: CASSQEENQPQHF; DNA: TGCGCCAGCAGCCAAGAGGAGAATCAGCCCCAGCATTTT
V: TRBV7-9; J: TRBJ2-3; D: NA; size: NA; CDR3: CASSLIQGDTQYF; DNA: TGTGCCAGCAGCTTGATTCAGGGAGATACGCAGTATTTT
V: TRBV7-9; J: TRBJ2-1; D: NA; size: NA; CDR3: CASSGPGEYNEQFF; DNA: TGTGCCAGCAGCGGACCCGGTGAATACAATGAGCAGTTCTTC
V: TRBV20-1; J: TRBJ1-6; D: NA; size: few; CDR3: CSARAGGTLHF; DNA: TGCAGTGCTAGGGCCGGTGGCACCCTCCACTTT
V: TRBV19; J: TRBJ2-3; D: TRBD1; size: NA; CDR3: CASKPGTGATDTQYF; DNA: TGTGCCAGTAAACCCGGGACAGGAGCCACAGATACGCAGTATTTT
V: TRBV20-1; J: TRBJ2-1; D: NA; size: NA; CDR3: CSARPHYNEQFF; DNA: TGCAGTGCTAGGCCCCACTACAATGAGCAGTTCTTC
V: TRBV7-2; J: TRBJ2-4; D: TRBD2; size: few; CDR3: CASSPRLAGNIQYF; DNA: TGTGCCAGCAGCCCTAGACTAGCGGGAAACATTCAGTACTTC
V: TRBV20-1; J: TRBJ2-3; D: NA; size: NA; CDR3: CSARPNTWGDTQYF; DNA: TGCAGTGCTAGACCGAATACGTGGGGAGATACGCAGTATTTT
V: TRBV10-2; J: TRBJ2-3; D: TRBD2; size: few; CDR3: CASSSLAVDTQYF; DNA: TGCGCCAGCAGCTCACTAGCGGTAGATACGCAGTATTTT
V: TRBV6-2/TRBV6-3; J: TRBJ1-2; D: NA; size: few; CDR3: CASSYSGIDGYTF; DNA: TGTGCCAGCAGTTACTCCGGGATCGATGGCTACACCTTC
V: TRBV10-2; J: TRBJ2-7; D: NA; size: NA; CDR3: CASRGRVSYEQYF; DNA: TGCGCCAGCAGGGGACGCGTTTCCTACGAGCAGTACTTC
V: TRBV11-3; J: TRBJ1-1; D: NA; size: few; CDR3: CASSLVAGANTEAFF; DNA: TGTGCCAGCAGCTTAGTTGCCGGAGCCAACACTGAAGCTTTCTTT
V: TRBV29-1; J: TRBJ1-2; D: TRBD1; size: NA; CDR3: CSTSGTGDGYTF; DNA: TGCAGCACATCCGGGACAGGGGATGGCTACACCTTC
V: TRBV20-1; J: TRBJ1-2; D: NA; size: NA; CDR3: CSALGTSVANSYGYTF; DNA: TGCAGTGCTCTCGGGACGTCGGTAGCCAACTCCTATGGCTACACCTTC
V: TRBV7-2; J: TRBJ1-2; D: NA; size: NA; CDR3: CASSFGYGYTF; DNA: TGTGCCAGCAGCTTCGGATATGGCTACACCTTC
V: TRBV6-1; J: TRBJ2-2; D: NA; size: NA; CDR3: CASFSPGIAGELFF; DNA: TGTGCCAGCTTCTCCCCGGGGATTGCCGGGGAGCTGTTTTTT
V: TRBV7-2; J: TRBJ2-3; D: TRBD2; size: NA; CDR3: CASSPEGGRADTQYF; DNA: TGTGCCAGCAGCCCCGAGGGCGGGAGGGCAGATACGCAGTATTTT
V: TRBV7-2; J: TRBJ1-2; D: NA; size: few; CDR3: CASSLVRSAEWGGYTF; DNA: TGTGCCAGCAGCTTAGTTCGGTCGGCTGAATGGGGTGGCTACACCTTC
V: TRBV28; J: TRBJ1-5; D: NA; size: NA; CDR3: CASSFLQGPNQPQHF; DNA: TGTGCCAGCAGTTTTTTACAGGGCCCCAATCAGCCCCAGCATTTT
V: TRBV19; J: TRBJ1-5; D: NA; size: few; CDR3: CASSIGISRNQPQHF; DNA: TGTGCCAGTAGTATTGGGATTTCGCGCAATCAGCCCCAGCATTTT
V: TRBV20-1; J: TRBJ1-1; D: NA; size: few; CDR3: CSASPTDSYEAFF; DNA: TGCAGTGCTAGCCCCACGGATAGTTATGAAGCTTTCTTT